This T cell receptor (beta chain) was recorded in a study of shared clonotypes between healthy human individuals. Study-wide results and limits: Deeper or shallower sequencing was expected to change how clonotypes are shared among donors.

With regard to this clone: Its antigen is unknown.

Memory CD4+ cells were the fraction left after CD45RA+ naive selection. The length of the CDR3 is 14 residues. The V and J ends lost 5 bases and 4 bases respectively, with 14 bases between them. CDR1 SGHTA and CDR2 FQGNSA come from the germline V gene. Sorted-subset replicate PCRs used about 0.2 ug DNA, approximately 33,000 T cell genomes. Using immunoSEQ multiplex PCR, the repertoire was profiled, and TCRdb retains in-frame clones only, with some absent. The repertoire holds about 2.3 million clones, around 90% seen once, with 0.37% in the top ten. The sequenced sample consisted of naive CD4+ T cells from PBMCs. Subset given: CD45RA+ positively selected. The TCR comes from a man aged 18 to 29 in good health. Some clones in this sample may be carry-over from other donors' samples. The chain combines TRBV7-2 with TRBJ1-2; no firm D call. The CDR3 loop reads CASSVFGISYGYTF. CDR3 DNA: TGTGCCAGCAGCGTTTTTGGTATATCCTATGGCTACACCTTC.